This T cell receptor (beta chain) was found in a study of T cells in Graves' hyperthyroidism and ophthalmopathy. This clonotype appeared many times. TCR beta CDR3 regions were amplified from RNA. The study used the HTBI primer set for a first-round RT-PCR of the TCR CDR3. TCRdb analysed the multiplex PCR reads with MiXCR anew, one entry per CDR3 protein. The sample records 450,000 to 650,000 distinct CDR3 sequences, 14% being singletons. A Clinical Activity Score of at least 3, a NOSPECS grade of at least 4 and a duration under 3 months were recorded in the ophthalmopathy patients. This CDR3 comprises 17 residues. After removal of 6 bases from V and 2 bases from J, the junction contained 10 bases not matched to a gene. The germline CDR1 and CDR2 sequences are MDHEN and SYDVKM.

Source material: blood. The source of this sequence is a young woman with Graves' ophthalmopathy. The rearrangement joins TRBV28 to TRBJ2-6; 7 bases are a match to TRBD2. As DNA, the CDR3 is TGTGCCAGCAGCCCCCGGGGGGTTCTGGCTGGGGCCAACGTCCTGACTTTC. It specifies CASSPRGVLAGANVLTF.